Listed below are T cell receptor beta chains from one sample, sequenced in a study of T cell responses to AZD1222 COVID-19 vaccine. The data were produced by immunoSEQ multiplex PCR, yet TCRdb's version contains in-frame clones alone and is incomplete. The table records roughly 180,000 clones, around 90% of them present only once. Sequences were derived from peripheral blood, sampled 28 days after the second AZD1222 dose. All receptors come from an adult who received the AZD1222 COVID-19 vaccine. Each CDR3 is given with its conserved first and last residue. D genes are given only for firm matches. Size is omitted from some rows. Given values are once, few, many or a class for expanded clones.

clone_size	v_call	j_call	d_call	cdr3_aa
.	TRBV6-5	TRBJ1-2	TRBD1	CASTLGQGAWGYTF
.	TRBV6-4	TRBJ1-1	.	CASSYREGTEAFF
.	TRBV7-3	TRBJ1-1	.	CASSPPRTENTEAFF
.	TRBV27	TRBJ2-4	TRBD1	CASSFSDRGLAKNIQYF
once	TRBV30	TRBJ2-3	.	CAWRSSGLARWAYTQYF
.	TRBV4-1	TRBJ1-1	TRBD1	CASSQVDRGHVTEAFF
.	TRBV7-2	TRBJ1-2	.	CASSLAPPQGYGYTF
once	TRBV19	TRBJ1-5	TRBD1	CASSNPRTGGIDSNQPQHF
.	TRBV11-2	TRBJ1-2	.	CASSPEGGLYGYTF
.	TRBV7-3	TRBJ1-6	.	CASSYDGASPLHF
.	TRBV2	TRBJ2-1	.	CASQGTPNNEQFF
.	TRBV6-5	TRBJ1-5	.	CASSSNSNQPQHF
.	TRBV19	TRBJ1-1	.	CASTWGTPNTEAFF
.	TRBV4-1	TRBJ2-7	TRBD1	CASSQPPGQGTPYEQYF
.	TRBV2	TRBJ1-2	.	CASSELSGTVLYGYTF
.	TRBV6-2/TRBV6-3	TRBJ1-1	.	CASSYRGGNTEAFF
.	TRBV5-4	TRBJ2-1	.	CASSLTQTTYNEQFF
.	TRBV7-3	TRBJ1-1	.	CASSLTLSVNEAFF
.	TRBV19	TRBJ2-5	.	CASSSQETQYF
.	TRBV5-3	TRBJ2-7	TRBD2	CARPSPRLAGVKPEQYF
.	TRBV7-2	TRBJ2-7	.	CASSLSSRGPYEQYF
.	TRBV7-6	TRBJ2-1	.	CASSLGGLTNEQFF
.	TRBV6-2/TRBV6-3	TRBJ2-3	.	CASSYEGAWTQYF
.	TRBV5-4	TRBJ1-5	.	CASSLPDQPQHF
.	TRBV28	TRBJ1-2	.	CASSLKRGYTF
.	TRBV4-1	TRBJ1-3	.	CASSQDRSSVPSGNTIYF
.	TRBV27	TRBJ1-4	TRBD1	CASSPHRGPTNEKLFF
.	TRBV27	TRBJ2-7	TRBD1	CASRQQGAYEQYF